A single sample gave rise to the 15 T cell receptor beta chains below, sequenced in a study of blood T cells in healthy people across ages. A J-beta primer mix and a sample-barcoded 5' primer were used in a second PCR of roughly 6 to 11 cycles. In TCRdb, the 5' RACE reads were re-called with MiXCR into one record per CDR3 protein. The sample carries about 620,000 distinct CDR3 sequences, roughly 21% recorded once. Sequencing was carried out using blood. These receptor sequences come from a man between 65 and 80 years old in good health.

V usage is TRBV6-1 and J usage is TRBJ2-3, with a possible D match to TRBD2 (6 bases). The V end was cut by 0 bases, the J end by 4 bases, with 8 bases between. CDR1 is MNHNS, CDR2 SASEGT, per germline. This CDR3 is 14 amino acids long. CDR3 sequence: CASSEARLADTQYF. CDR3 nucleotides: TGTGCCAGCAGTGAAGCCCGACTAGCAGATACGCAGTATTTT.

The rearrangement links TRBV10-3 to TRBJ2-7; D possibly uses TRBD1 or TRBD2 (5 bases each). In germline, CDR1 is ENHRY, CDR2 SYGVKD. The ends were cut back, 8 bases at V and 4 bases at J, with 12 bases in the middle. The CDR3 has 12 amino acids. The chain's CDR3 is CAIARDGYEQYF. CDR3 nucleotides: TGTGCCATCGCCCGGGACGGATACGAGCAGTACTTC.

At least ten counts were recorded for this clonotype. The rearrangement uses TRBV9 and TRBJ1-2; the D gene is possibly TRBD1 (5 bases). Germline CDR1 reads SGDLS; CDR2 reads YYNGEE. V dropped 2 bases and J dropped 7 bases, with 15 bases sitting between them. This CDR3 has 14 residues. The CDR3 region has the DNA TGTGCCAGCAGCGTGACAGAGCTAATAGGTGGCTACACCTTC. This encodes CASSVTELIGGYTF.

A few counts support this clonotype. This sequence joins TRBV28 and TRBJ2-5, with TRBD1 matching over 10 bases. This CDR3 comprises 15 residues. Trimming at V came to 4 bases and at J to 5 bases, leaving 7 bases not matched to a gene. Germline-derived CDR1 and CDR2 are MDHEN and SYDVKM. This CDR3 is CASSYPDRGLETQYF. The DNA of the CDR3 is TGTGCCAGCAGTTACCCTGACAGGGGGCTGGAGACCCAGTACTTC.

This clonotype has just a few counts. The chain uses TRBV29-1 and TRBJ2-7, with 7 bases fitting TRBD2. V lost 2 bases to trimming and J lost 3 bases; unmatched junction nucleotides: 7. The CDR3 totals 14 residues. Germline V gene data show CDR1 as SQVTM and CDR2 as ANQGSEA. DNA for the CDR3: TGCAGCGTTGAATCGGGGGGAAGGAGCTACGAGCAGTACTTC. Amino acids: CSVESGGRSYEQYF.

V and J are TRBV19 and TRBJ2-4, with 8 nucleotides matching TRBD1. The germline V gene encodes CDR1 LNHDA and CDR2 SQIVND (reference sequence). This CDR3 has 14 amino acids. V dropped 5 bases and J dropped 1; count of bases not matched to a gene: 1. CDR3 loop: CASSGDRAKNIQYF. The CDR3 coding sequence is TGTGCCAGTAGTGGGGACAGGGCCAAAAACATTCAGTACTTC.

In DNA form, the CDR3 reads TGCAGTGCCCCCTCTAGCAGGCTCCTAGGAGAGACCCAGTACTTC. Encoded protein: CSAPSSRLLGETQYF. The chain couples TRBV20-1 to TRBJ2-5; D possibly corresponds to TRBD2 (5 bases). This CDR3 has 15 amino acids. Germline V lookup: CDR1 DFQATT, CDR2 SNEGSKA (reference sequence). Trimming removed 6 bases at V and 4 bases at J, with 21 bases between.

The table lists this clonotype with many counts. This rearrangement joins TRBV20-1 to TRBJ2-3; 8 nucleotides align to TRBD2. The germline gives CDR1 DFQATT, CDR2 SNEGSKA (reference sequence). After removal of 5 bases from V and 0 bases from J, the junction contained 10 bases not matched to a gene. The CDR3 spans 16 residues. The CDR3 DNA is TGCAGTGCTGGGGGTATTGCGGGAGGAAGCACAGATACGCAGTATTTT. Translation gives CSAGGIAGGSTDTQYF.

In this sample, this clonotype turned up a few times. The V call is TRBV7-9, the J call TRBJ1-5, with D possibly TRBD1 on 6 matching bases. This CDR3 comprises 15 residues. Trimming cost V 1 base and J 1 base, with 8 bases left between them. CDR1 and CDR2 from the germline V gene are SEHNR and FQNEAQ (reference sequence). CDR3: CASSLGGQSNQPQHF. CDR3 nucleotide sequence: TGTGCCAGCAGCTTAGGGGGACAAAGCAATCAGCCCCAGCATTTT.

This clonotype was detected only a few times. The CDR3 sequence: CASIPPGGPDTQYF. The CDR3 DNA sequence: TGTGCCAGCATCCCACCCGGGGGGCCAGATACGCAGTATTTT. The chain employs TRBV6-1 and TRBJ2-3, with D perhaps TRBD2 (7 bases). The CDR3 loop spans 14 amino acids. Trimming took 7 bases from V and 4 from J, leaving 15 bases between them. The germline V gene encodes CDR1 MNHNS and CDR2 SASEGT.

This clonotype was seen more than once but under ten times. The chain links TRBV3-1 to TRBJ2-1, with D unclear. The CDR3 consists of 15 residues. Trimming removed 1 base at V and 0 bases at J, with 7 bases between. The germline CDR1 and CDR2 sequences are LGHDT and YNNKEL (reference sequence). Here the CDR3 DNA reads TGTGCCAGCAGCCAAGCCAGAAGCTCCTACAATGAGCAGTTCTTC. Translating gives CASSQARSSYNEQFF.

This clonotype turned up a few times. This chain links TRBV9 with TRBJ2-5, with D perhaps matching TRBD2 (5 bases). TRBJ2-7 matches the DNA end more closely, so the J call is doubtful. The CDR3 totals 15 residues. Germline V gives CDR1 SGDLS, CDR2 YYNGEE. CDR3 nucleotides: TGTGCCAGCAGCAGTGGGAGCGATGTCTCCTACGAGCAGTACTTC. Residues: CASSSGSDVSYEQYF.

CDR3 in amino acids: CASSYSEFSISPLHF. Here the CDR3 DNA reads TGTGCCAGCAGTTACTCGGAGTTTTCTATTTCACCCCTCCACTTT. The chain links TRBV6-5 to TRBJ1-6; D is uncertain. CDR1 MNHEY and CDR2 SVGAGI come from the germline V gene. CDR3 length: 15 residues. Between the trimmed V and J ends, which lost 0 bases and 9 bases, there was a span of 12 bases.

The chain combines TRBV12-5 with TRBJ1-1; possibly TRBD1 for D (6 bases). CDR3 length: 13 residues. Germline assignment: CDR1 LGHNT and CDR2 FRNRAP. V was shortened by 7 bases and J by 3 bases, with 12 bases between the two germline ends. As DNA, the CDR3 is TGTGCTAGTGCGGGAGGGGGGGACACTGAAGCTTTCTTT. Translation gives CASAGGGDTEAFF. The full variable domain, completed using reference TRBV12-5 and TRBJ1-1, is DARVTQTPRHKVTEMGQEVTMRCQPILGHNTVFWYRQTMMQGLELLAYFRNRAPLDDSGMPKDRFSAEMPDATLATLKIQPSEPRDSAVYFCASAGGGDTEAFFGQGTRLTVV.

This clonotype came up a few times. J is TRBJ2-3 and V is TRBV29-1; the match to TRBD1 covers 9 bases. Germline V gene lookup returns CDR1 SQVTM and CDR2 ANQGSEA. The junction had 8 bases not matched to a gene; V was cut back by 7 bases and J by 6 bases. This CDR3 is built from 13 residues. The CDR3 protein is CSGDGQGRDTQYF. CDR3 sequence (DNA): TGCAGCGGTGATGGACAGGGGAGGGATACGCAGTATTTT.